This T cell receptor beta chain was captured by sequencing in a study of PD-L1 blockade in urothelial cancer. Study as a whole: Specimens of blood held a median count of about 140,000 T cells.

Documented time point: peripheral blood 6 weeks after treatment start. The CDR3 is made up of 16 amino acids. The germline V gene encodes CDR1 KGHSH and CDR2 LQKENI. J gave up 6 bases and V 1 base, and 9 bases lay outside the gene matches. Sequencing used immunoSEQ multiplex PCR; TCRdb keeps in-frame clones, though not all of them. Among under 60,000 clones listed, around 87% were seen once. The J gene is TRBJ1-5, the V gene TRBV18; 7 bases line up with TRBD1. This TCR was sampled from a man aged 55 to 70 with urothelial cancer. This specimen was PBMCs, taken around atezolizumab (anti-PD-L1) treatment. DNA of the CDR3: TGTGCCAGCTCACCACAGGGGGCTGGAGCGGGTCAGCCCCAGCATTTT. Residues: CASSPQGAGAGQPQHF. Using reference TRBV18 and TRBJ1-5 for the parts outside the CDR3, the full variable domain is NAGVMQNPRHLVRRRGQEARLRCSPMKGHSHVYWYRQLPEEGLKFMVYLQKENIIDESGMPKERFSAEFPKEGPSILRIQQVVRGDSAAYFCASSPQGAGAGQPQHFGDGTRLSIL.